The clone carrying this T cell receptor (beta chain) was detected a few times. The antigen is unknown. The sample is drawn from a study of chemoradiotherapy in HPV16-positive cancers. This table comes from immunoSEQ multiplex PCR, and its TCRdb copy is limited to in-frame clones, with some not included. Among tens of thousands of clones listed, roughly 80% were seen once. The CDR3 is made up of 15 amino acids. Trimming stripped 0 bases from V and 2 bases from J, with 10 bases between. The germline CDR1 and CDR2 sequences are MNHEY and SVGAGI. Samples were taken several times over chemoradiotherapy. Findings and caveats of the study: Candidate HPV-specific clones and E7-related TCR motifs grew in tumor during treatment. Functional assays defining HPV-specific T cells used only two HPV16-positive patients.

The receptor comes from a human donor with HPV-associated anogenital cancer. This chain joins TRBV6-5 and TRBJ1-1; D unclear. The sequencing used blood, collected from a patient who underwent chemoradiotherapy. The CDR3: CASSYSSRINTEAFF. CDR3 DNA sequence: TGTGCCAGCAGTTACTCCTCCCGGATAAACACTGAAGCTTTCTTT.